This is a list of T cell receptor beta chains from one sample in a study of neurological immune-mediated disorders. TCRdb fed the 5' RACE reads into MiXCR, producing one record per CDR3 protein. The data contain some 77,000 distinct CDR3 sequences, 12% to 15% of them seen just once; the ten biggest clones take up around 4.3%. The specimen sequenced was PBMCs. Every receptor here comes from a female donor with HTLV-1-associated myelopathy (HAM/TSP). Both conserved end residues are trimmed from each CDR3. For some rows the clone size is stated as once, few or many, or as a class when expanded; others skip it.

cdr3_length: 12
clone_size: many
j_call: TRBJ2-7
v_call: TRBV20-1
cdr3_aa: SARVGGPSYEQY

cdr3_length: 12
clone_size: many
j_call: TRBJ1-2
v_call: TRBV6-5
cdr3_aa: ASSGEMGVYGYT

cdr3_length: 9
clone_size: many
j_call: TRBJ2-3
v_call: TRBV6-5
cdr3_aa: ASSLANTQY

cdr3_length: 14
clone_size: many
j_call: TRBJ2-2
v_call: TRBV21-1
cdr3_aa: ASSNRQARYTGELF

cdr3_length: 13
clone_size: many
j_call: TRBJ2-1
v_call: TRBV20-1
cdr3_aa: SARDFRGAHNEQF

cdr3_length: 12
clone_size: many
j_call: TRBJ2-7
v_call: TRBV7-8
cdr3_aa: ASQRGTGTIEQY

cdr3_length: 12
clone_size: once
j_call: TRBJ2-1
v_call: TRBV5-5
cdr3_aa: ASAARLSNNEQF

cdr3_length: 15
clone_size: many
j_call: TRBJ2-3
v_call: TRBV20-1
cdr3_aa: SATRPSGGFWVDTQY

cdr3_length: 14
clone_size: many
j_call: TRBJ2-2
v_call: TRBV15
cdr3_aa: ATSRDNGGSTGELF

cdr3_length: 12
clone_size: -
j_call: TRBJ2-5
v_call: TRBV7-6
cdr3_aa: ASIRSRAGETQY

cdr3_length: 12
clone_size: -
j_call: TRBJ2-7
v_call: TRBV20-1
cdr3_aa: SARWSGRSYEQY

cdr3_length: 14
clone_size: many
j_call: TRBJ2-6
v_call: TRBV5-1
cdr3_aa: ASSFDDISGANVLT

cdr3_length: 13
clone_size: few
j_call: TRBJ1-1
v_call: TRBV5-1
cdr3_aa: ASSVAGREGTEAF

cdr3_length: 11
clone_size: -
j_call: TRBJ2-1
v_call: TRBV12-3/TRBV12-4
cdr3_aa: ASTSQGYNEQF

cdr3_length: 16
clone_size: many
j_call: TRBJ2-7
v_call: TRBV15
cdr3_aa: ATSRVPTAGVSSYEQY

cdr3_length: 12
clone_size: many
j_call: TRBJ2-5
v_call: TRBV5-1
cdr3_aa: ASSRLDGEETQY

cdr3_length: 13
clone_size: many
j_call: TRBJ2-2
v_call: TRBV7-9
cdr3_aa: ASTDPRVWTGELF

cdr3_length: 12
clone_size: many
j_call: TRBJ1-2
v_call: TRBV5-1
cdr3_aa: ASSLDPGDRSYT

cdr3_length: 10
clone_size: many
j_call: TRBJ2-2
v_call: TRBV15
cdr3_aa: ATSRVAGELF

cdr3_length: 13
clone_size: many
j_call: TRBJ2-7
v_call: TRBV5-1
cdr3_aa: ASSLAGLGPYEQY

cdr3_length: 14
clone_size: many
j_call: TRBJ2-2
v_call: TRBV24-1
cdr3_aa: ATSEGTRVNTGELF

cdr3_length: 13
clone_size: -
j_call: TRBJ1-1
v_call: TRBV9
cdr3_aa: AGSVGSHMNTEAF

cdr3_length: 13
clone_size: -
j_call: TRBJ2-7
v_call: TRBV3-1
cdr3_aa: ASSQTSGGTYEQY

cdr3_length: 18
clone_size: many
j_call: TRBJ2-1
v_call: TRBV20-1
cdr3_aa: SARVRTSGASRIGHNEQF

cdr3_length: 14
clone_size: once
j_call: TRBJ2-1
v_call: TRBV5-1
cdr3_aa: ASSSGTSGSGDEQF

cdr3_length: 14
clone_size: -
j_call: TRBJ1-2
v_call: TRBV20-1
cdr3_aa: SASTPGQGANYGYT

cdr3_length: 12
clone_size: many
j_call: TRBJ2-1
v_call: TRBV5-1
cdr3_aa: ASSLNDRRNEQF

cdr3_length: 11
clone_size: medium-sized
j_call: TRBJ1-4
v_call: TRBV29-1
cdr3_aa: SVETGGGEKLF

cdr3_length: 12
clone_size: few
j_call: TRBJ1-6
v_call: TRBV5-1
cdr3_aa: ASSLDRDNSPLH

cdr3_length: 11
clone_size: -
j_call: TRBJ2-1
v_call: TRBV21-1
cdr3_aa: ANRTGTRGEQF

cdr3_length: 12
clone_size: -
j_call: TRBJ2-5
v_call: TRBV5-1
cdr3_aa: ASNTSGNQETQY

cdr3_length: 11
clone_size: many
j_call: TRBJ2-5
v_call: TRBV9
cdr3_aa: ASTRGGIETQY

cdr3_length: 12
clone_size: many
j_call: TRBJ1-4
v_call: TRBV9
cdr3_aa: ASSVEGHNEKLF

cdr3_length: 11
clone_size: many
j_call: TRBJ1-4
v_call: TRBV27
cdr3_aa: ASRRGIHEKLF

cdr3_length: 13
clone_size: -
j_call: TRBJ2-3
v_call: TRBV4-1
cdr3_aa: ASSRLTGLTDKQY

cdr3_length: 12
clone_size: many
j_call: TRBJ1-2
v_call: TRBV4-1
cdr3_aa: ASSQDPGQYGYT

cdr3_length: 12
clone_size: many
j_call: TRBJ2-4
v_call: TRBV10-3
cdr3_aa: AISEQGLQNIQY

cdr3_length: 12
clone_size: many
j_call: TRBJ1-2
v_call: TRBV2
cdr3_aa: ASRPGTAGGGYT

cdr3_length: 15
clone_size: many
j_call: TRBJ2-2
v_call: TRBV11-2
cdr3_aa: ASSTTPSGANTGELF

cdr3_length: 11
clone_size: many
j_call: TRBJ2-2
v_call: TRBV20-1
cdr3_aa: SARDAVTGELF

cdr3_length: 9
clone_size: many
j_call: TRBJ2-1
v_call: TRBV21-1
cdr3_aa: ASTVNNEQF

cdr3_length: 14
clone_size: -
j_call: TRBJ2-2
v_call: TRBV20-1
cdr3_aa: SARDKKSEITGELF

cdr3_length: 13
clone_size: many
j_call: TRBJ2-7
v_call: TRBV28
cdr3_aa: ASSSAGTGTDEQY

cdr3_length: 15
clone_size: many
j_call: TRBJ1-2
v_call: TRBV27
cdr3_aa: ASSNYGPGSFDNGYT

cdr3_length: 10
clone_size: many
j_call: TRBJ2-4
v_call: TRBV4-1
cdr3_aa: ASSQEENIQY

cdr3_length: 12
clone_size: many
j_call: TRBJ2-5
v_call: TRBV5-1
cdr3_aa: ASSSGGGQETQY

cdr3_length: 11
clone_size: few
j_call: TRBJ2-7
v_call: TRBV7-9
cdr3_aa: ASSAWGPYEQY